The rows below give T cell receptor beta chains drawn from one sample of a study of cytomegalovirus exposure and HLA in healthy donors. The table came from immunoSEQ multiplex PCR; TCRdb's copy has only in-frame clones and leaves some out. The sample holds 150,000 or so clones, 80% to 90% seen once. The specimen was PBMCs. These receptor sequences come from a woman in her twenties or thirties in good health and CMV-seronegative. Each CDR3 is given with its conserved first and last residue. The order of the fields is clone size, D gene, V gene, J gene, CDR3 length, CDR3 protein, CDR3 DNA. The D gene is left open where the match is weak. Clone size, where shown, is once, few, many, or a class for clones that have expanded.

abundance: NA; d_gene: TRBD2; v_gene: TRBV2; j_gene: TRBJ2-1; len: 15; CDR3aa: CASSQGEGIMDEQFF; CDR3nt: TGTGCCAGCAGCCAAGGGGAGGGTATCATGGATGAGCAGTTCTTC
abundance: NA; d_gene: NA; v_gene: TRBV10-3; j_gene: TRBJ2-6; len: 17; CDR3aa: CAISESTLDSGANVLTF; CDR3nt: TGTGCCATCAGTGAGTCGACTCTTGACTCTGGGGCCAACGTCCTGACTTTC
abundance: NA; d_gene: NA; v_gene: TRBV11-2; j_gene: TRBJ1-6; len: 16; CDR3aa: CASSPWGGVGNSPLHF; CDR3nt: TGTGCCAGCAGCCCCTGGGGCGGGGTGGGCAATTCACCCCTCCACTTT
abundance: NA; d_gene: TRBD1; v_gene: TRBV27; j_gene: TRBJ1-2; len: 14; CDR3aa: CASSGQGIVYGYTF; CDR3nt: TGTGCCAGCAGTGGACAGGGAATCGTCTATGGCTACACCTTC
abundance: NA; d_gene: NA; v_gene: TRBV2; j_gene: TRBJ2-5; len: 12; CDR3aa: CATTWSGETQYF; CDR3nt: TGTGCCACCACGTGGAGTGGAGAGACCCAGTACTTC
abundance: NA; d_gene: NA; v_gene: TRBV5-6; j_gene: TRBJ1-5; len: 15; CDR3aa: CASSLVLALNQPQHF; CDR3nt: TGTGCCAGCAGCTTGGTGCTGGCCCTGAATCAGCCCCAGCATTTT
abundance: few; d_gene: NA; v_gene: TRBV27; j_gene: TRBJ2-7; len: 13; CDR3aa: CASSAGQSYEQYF; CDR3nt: TGTGCCAGCAGTGCGGGACAGAGCTACGAGCAGTACTTC
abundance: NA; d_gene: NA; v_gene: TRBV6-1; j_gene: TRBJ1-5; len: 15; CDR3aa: CASSAPGVLHQPQHF; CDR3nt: TGTGCCAGCAGTGCCCCAGGGGTTCTCCATCAGCCCCAGCATTTT
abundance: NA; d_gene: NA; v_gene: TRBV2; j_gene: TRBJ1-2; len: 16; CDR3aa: CASSEGGSGRNYGYTF; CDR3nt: TGTGCCAGCAGTGAAGGGGGTTCCGGGAGAAACTATGGCTACACCTTC
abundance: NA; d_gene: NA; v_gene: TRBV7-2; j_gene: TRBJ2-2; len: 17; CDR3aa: CASSPTWGESNTGELFF; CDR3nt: TGTGCCAGCAGCCCAACGTGGGGGGAGTCGAACACCGGGGAGCTGTTTTTT
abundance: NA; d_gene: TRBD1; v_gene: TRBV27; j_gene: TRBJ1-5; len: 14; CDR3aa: CASSSRTGVQPQHF; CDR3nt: TGTGCCAGCAGTTCCCGGACAGGGGTCCAGCCCCAGCATTTT
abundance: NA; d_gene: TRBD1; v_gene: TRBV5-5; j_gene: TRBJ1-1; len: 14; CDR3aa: CASRRTGVGTEAFF; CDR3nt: TGTGCCAGCAGGCGGACAGGGGTGGGCACTGAAGCTTTCTTT
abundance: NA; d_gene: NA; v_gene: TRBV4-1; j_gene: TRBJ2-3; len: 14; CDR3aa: CASSTQTGVDTQYF; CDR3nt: TGCGCCAGCAGCACCCAGACGGGAGTGGATACGCAGTATTTT
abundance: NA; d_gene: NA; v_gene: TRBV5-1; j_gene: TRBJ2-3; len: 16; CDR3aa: CASSYLVSADTDTQYF; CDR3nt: TGCGCCAGCAGCTACCTAGTGTCGGCGGACACAGATACGCAGTATTTT
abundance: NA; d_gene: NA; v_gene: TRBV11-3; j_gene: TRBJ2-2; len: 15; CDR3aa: CASSPRQANTGELFF; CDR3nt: TGTGCCAGCAGCCCCCGACAGGCGAACACCGGGGAGCTGTTTTTT
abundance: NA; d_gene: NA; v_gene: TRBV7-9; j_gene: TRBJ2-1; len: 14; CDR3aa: CASSPWGGLYEQFF; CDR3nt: TGTGCCAGCAGCCCGTGGGGGGGGCTCTATGAGCAGTTCTTC
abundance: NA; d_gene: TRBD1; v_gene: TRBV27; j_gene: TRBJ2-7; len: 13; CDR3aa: CASSIQGAGEQYF; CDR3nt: TGTGCCAGCAGTATCCAGGGGGCGGGCGAGCAGTACTTC
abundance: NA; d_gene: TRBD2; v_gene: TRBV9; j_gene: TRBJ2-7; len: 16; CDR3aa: CASSPSSSGAPYEQYF; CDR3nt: TGTGCCAGCAGCCCCAGCTCTAGCGGGGCCCCCTACGAGCAGTACTTC
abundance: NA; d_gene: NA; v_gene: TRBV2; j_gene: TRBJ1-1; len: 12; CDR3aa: CASSVGEAEAFF; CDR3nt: TGTGCCAGCAGTGTGGGAGAGGCTGAAGCTTTCTTT
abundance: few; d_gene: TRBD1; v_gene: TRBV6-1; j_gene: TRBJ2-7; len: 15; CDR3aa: CASSEATGSSYEQYF; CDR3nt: TGTGCCAGCAGTGAAGCGACAGGGAGCTCCTACGAGCAGTACTTC
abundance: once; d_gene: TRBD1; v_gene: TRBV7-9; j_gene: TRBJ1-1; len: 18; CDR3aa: CASSSTGVEVVSGAEAFF; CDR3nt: TGTGCCAGCAGCTCCACAGGGGTGGAGGTGGTTTCGGGGGCTGAAGCTTTCTTT
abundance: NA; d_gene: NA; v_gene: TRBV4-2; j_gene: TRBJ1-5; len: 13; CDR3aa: CASSQGEGQPQHF; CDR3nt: TGTGCCAGCAGCCAAGGGGAGGGCCAGCCCCAGCATTTT
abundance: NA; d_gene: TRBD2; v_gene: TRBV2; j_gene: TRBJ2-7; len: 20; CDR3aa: CASSESRASLLAGQTYEQYF; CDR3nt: TGTGCCAGCAGTGAAAGCCGGGCTTCTCTCCTAGCGGGGCAGACCTACGAGCAGTACTTC
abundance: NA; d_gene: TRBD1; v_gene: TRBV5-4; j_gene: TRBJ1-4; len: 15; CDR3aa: CASSPRTGINEKLFF; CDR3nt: TGTGCCAGCAGCCCGAGGACAGGAATTAATGAAAAACTGTTTTTT
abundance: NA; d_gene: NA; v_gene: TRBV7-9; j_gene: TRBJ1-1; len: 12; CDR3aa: CASSRGPPEAFF; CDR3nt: TGTGCCAGCAGCCGGGGTCCCCCTGAAGCTTTCTTT
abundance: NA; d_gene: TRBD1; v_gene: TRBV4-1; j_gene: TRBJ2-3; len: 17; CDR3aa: CASSQPRDRPYTDTQYF; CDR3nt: TGCGCCAGCAGCCAGCCCCGGGACAGGCCTTACACAGATACGCAGTATTTT
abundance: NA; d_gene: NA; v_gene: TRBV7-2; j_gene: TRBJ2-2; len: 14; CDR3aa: CASSLTVNTGELFF; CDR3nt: TGTGCCAGCAGCTTGACAGTAAACACCGGGGAGCTGTTTTTT
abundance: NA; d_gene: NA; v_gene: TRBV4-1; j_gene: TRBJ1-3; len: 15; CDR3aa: CASSQDSGGGNTIYF; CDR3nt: TGCGCCAGCAGCCAAGATTCCGGGGGTGGAAACACCATATATTTT
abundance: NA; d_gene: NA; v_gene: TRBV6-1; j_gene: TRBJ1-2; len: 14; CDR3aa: CASSEAGSGYGYTF; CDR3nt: TGTGCCAGCAGTGAAGCGGGGAGTGGCTATGGCTACACCTTC
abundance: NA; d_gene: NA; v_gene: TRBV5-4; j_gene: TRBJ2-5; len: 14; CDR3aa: CASNSAGEQETQYF; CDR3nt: TGTGCCAGCAATTCGGCCGGAGAACAAGAGACCCAGTACTTC
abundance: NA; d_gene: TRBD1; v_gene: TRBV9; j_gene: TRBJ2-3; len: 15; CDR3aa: CASSTSGTGGDTQYF; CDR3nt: TGTGCCAGCAGCACATCCGGGACAGGGGGAGATACGCAGTATTTT
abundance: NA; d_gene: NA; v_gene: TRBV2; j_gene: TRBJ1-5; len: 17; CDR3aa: CASSEVHLGGLNQPQHF; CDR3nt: TGTGCCAGCAGTGAAGTGCATTTGGGGGGGCTCAATCAGCCCCAGCATTTT
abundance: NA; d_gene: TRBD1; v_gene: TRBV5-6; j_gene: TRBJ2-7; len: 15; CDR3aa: CASTNHRDRVYEQYF; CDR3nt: TGTGCCAGCACCAATCACAGGGACAGGGTCTACGAGCAGTACTTC
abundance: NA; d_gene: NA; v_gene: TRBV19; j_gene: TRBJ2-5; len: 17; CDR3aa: CASSPSGGPRGQETQYF; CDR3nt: TGTGCCAGTAGTCCTTCGGGGGGCCCGAGGGGGCAAGAGACCCAGTACTTC
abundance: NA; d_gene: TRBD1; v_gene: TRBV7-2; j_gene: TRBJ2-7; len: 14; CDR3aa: CASKSGTGENEQYF; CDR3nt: TGTGCCAGCAAGAGTGGGACAGGGGAAAACGAGCAGTACTTC
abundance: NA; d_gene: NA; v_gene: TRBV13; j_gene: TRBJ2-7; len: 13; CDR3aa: CASSFGSSYEQYF; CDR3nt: TGTGCCAGCAGCTTCGGGAGTTCCTACGAGCAGTACTTC
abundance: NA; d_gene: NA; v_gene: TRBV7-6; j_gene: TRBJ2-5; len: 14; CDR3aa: CASSLDRQKETQYF; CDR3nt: TGTGCCAGCAGCTTAGACAGACAAAAAGAGACCCAGTACTTC
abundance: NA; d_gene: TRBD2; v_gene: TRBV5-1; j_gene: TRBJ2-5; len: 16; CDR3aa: CASSLGSRRGQETQYF; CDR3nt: TGCGCCAGCAGCCTTGGGTCCCGGCGGGGGCAAGAGACCCAGTACTTC
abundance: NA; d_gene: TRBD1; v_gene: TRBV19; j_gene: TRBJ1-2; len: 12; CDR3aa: CASNRQGYGYTF; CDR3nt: TGTGCCAGTAACAGACAGGGTTATGGCTACACCTTC
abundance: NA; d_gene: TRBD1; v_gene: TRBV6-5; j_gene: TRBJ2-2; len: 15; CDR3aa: CASSRTGSNTGELFF; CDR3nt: TGTGCCAGCAGTCGGACAGGGTCCAACACCGGGGAGCTGTTTTTT
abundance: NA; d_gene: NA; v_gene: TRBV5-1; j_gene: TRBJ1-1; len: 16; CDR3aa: CASSLLGAGPNTEAFF; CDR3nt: TGCGCCAGCAGCTTGCTGGGCGCAGGGCCGAACACTGAAGCTTTCTTT
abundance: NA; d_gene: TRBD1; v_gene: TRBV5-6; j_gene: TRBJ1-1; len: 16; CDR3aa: CASSLVGGQGVTEAFF; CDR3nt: TGTGCCAGCAGCTTAGTAGGTGGACAGGGGGTCACTGAAGCTTTCTTT
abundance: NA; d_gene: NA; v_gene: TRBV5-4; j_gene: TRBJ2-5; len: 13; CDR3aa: CASRYPGGETQYF; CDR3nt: TGTGCCAGCAGGTACCCTGGGGGGGAGACCCAGTACTTC
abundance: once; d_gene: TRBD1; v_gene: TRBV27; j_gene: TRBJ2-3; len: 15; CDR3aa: CASSLVGTGSDTQYF; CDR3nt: TGTGCCAGCAGTTTAGTAGGGACAGGGTCAGATACGCAGTATTTT
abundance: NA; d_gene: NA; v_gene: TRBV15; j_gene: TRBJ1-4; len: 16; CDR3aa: CATSRDYGEANEKLFF; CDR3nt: TGTGCCACCAGCAGAGATTATGGGGAGGCTAATGAAAAACTGTTTTTT